Listed below are T cell receptor beta chains from one sample, sequenced in a study of shared clonotypes between healthy human individuals. Assay used: immunoSEQ multiplex PCR; TCRdb lists only in-frame clones, some missing. Among more than 2,000,000 clones listed, around 94% were seen once. The sequenced sample was naive CD4+ T cells sorted from blood. These TCRs come from a young man in good health. CDR3s include the opening cysteine and the closing phenylalanine or tryptophan. A D gene is named only where the DNA matches it firmly. Expanded clones get a size class; other rows say once, few or many, or leave the size out.

clone size,D gene,V gene,J gene,CDR3 DNA,CDR3 protein
NA,TRBD2,TRBV2,TRBJ2-7,TGTGCCAGCAGAAGGGCTAGCGGGGTCGAGCAGTACTTC,CASRRASGVEQYF
NA,NA,TRBV15,TRBJ1-5,TGTGCCACCAGCAGAGATGGGGCGGATCAGCCCCAGCATTTT,CATSRDGADQPQHF
NA,NA,TRBV2,TRBJ1-3,TGTGCCAGCGAGGAGGGGACCCTCTTCGAAGGGGGAAACACCATATATTTT,CASEEGTLFEGGNTIYF
NA,NA,TRBV18,TRBJ1-1,TGTGCCAGCTCACAGTCCGGACAGATTAACACTGAAGCTTTCTTT,CASSQSGQINTEAFF
NA,TRBD1,TRBV5-1,TRBJ2-1,TGCGCCAGCAGCTTGCGGGACAGGGAGCAGTTCTTC,CASSLRDREQFF
NA,TRBD1,TRBV28,TRBJ1-2,TGTGCCAGCAGCACACCGGGACAGGGGGCGGGTGGCTACACCTTC,CASSTPGQGAGGYTF
NA,NA,TRBV13,TRBJ2-4,TGTGCCAGCAGCCACGGGACTTCGCTAGCCAAAAACATTCAGTACTTC,CASSHGTSLAKNIQYF
NA,NA,TRBV9,TRBJ2-4,TGTGCCAGCACCCCGGGCCTAGCCAAAAACATTCAGTACTTC,CASTPGLAKNIQYF
once,NA,TRBV6-5,TRBJ1-2,TGTGCCAGCAGACGGGACATTAACTATGGCTACACCTTC,CASRRDINYGYTF
few,TRBD1,TRBV30,TRBJ1-1,TGTGCCTGGGACCGGACAGGGTATTCAGCTTTCTTT,CAWDRTGYSAFF
NA,NA,TRBV5-4,TRBJ2-5,TGTGCCAGCAGCTGGGCCCTTGAAGAGACCCAGTACTTC,CASSWALEETQYF
NA,NA,TRBV7-2,TRBJ2-5,TGTGCCAGCAGCTTAGCAGGAGTGGAGACCCAGTACTTC,CASSLAGVETQYF
NA,TRBD2,TRBV18,TRBJ2-1,TGTGCCAGCTCACTCAAGACTAGCGGGAGGGGTGACAATGAGCAGTTCTTC,CASSLKTSGRGDNEQFF
NA,TRBD2,TRBV5-1,TRBJ2-1,TGCGCCAGCAGCAAGACTAGCGGGGGCAATGAGCAGTTCTTC,CASSKTSGGNEQFF
NA,NA,TRBV6-1,TRBJ1-4,TGTGCCAGCAGTGTACAGGGTTATCAGAAACTGTTTTTT,CASSVQGYQKLFF
NA,TRBD2,TRBV10-2,TRBJ2-1,TGCGCCAGCAGTGAGGTTGGTAGCGGGAGCTACAATGAGCAGTTCTTC,CASSEVGSGSYNEQFF
NA,NA,TRBV6-6,TRBJ2-2,TGTGCCAGCATCGGCAAAGCGAACACCGGGGAGCTGTTTTTT,CASIGKANTGELFF
NA,TRBD1,TRBV6-6,TRBJ1-2,TGTGCCAGCAGTCTCGAACAGGGGTACTATGGCTACACCTTC,CASSLEQGYYGYTF
once,TRBD1,TRBV5-6,TRBJ2-5,TGTGCCAGCAGCCTAGGACAGGGGATATCAGAAGAGACCCAGTACTTC,CASSLGQGISEETQYF
NA,NA,TRBV5-1,TRBJ2-3,TGCGCCAGCAGCTTGAAGGGGCCTAGCACAGATACGCAGTATTTT,CASSLKGPSTDTQYF
NA,NA,TRBV7-9,TRBJ2-7,TGTGCCCCCTTATCGGGGCCCTTCTACGAGCAGTACTTC,CAPLSGPFYEQYF
NA,TRBD1,TRBV6-5,TRBJ1-2,TGTGCCAGCAGTTACTCAGGGGGCAGGGGCTCCTATGGCTACACCTTC,CASSYSGGRGSYGYTF
NA,TRBD2,TRBV29-1,TRBJ2-1,TGCAGCGGCGGGGGACTAGCGGGCCCCAATGAGCAGTTCTTC,CSGGGLAGPNEQFF
NA,TRBD2,TRBV5-1,TRBJ2-3,TGCGCCAGCAGCCCGGAGGTAGCGGGATTCACAGATACGCAGTATTTT,CASSPEVAGFTDTQYF
NA,TRBD2,TRBV30,TRBJ2-3,TGTGCCTGGAGTAGGGGACTAAGCACAGATACGCAGTATTTT,CAWSRGLSTDTQYF
NA,NA,TRBV10-2,TRBJ2-1,TGCGCCAGCAGTGAGCTACTATGGGCGGGTAATGAGCAGTTCTTC,CASSELLWAGNEQFF
once,NA,TRBV7-2,TRBJ1-3,TGTGCCAGCAGCCCTCCGGGTGCGGGGGGGAACACCATATATTTT,CASSPPGAGGNTIYF
NA,NA,TRBV28,TRBJ1-1,TGTGCCAGCGGAGTTCAGAACACTGAAGCTTTCTTT,CASGVQNTEAFF
NA,NA,TRBV10-3,TRBJ2-1,TGTGCCATCAGTGATTTCGTAGGTGGTGAGCAGTTCTTC,CAISDFVGGEQFF
NA,TRBD1,TRBV6-5,TRBJ1-2,TGTGCCAGCAGTCCGGGACAGGGGATCTATGGCTACACCTTC,CASSPGQGIYGYTF
NA,NA,TRBV6-5,TRBJ1-1,TGTGCCAGCAGTCGCGCAGTCAACACTGAAGCTTTCTTT,CASSRAVNTEAFF
NA,TRBD2,TRBV6-1,TRBJ2-7,TGTGCCAGCAGGGTAACTAGCGGGGGCTCCTACGAGCAGTACTTC,CASRVTSGGSYEQYF
NA,NA,TRBV9,TRBJ2-1,TGTGCCAGCAGCGTAGCCCCCTACAATGAGCAGTTCTTC,CASSVAPYNEQFF
NA,TRBD1,TRBV18,TRBJ1-2,TGTGCCAGCTCACCGGGACAGGAGATCTATGGCTACACCTTC,CASSPGQEIYGYTF
NA,TRBD1,TRBV5-4,TRBJ2-5,TGTGCCAGCAGCTTGGGAGGGGACAGGGGTTTCGAGACCCAGTACTTC,CASSLGGDRGFETQYF
NA,NA,TRBV30,TRBJ1-3,TGTGCCTGGAGCTTAGACTTCTCTGGAAACACCATATATTTT,CAWSLDFSGNTIYF
once,NA,TRBV7-2,TRBJ2-7,TGTGCCAGCAGCCCGCCGACGGGAGCCTACGAGCAGTACTTC,CASSPPTGAYEQYF
NA,NA,TRBV4-1,TRBJ1-4,TGCGCCAGCAGCCCTCTGGGGGCAACTAATGAAAAACTGTTTTTT,CASSPLGATNEKLFF
once,TRBD1,TRBV7-9,TRBJ2-7,TGTGCCAGCAGCTTGACAGGGGTTGGTTACGAGCAGTACTTC,CASSLTGVGYEQYF
NA,TRBD1,TRBV19,TRBJ2-3,TGTGCCAGTAGTATAGATCAGGGGACAGGGGACATAGATACGCAGTATTTT,CASSIDQGTGDIDTQYF
NA,NA,TRBV19,TRBJ1-5,TGTGCCAGTAGTACTTATAGAAGAGGTGGGAGCAATCAGCCCCAGCATTTT,CASSTYRRGGSNQPQHF
few,TRBD1,TRBV19,TRBJ1-2,TGTGCCAGTCGGGACAGGGGATCGGATGGCTACACCTTC,CASRDRGSDGYTF
NA,TRBD1,TRBV7-2,TRBJ1-2,TGTGCCAGCAGCCCGGGACAGGGAATGGCGTATGGCTACACCTTC,CASSPGQGMAYGYTF
NA,NA,TRBV30,TRBJ2-6,TGTGCCTGGAGTGTCCCGTCTGGGGCCAACGTCCTGACTTTC,CAWSVPSGANVLTF
NA,TRBD1,TRBV4-2,TRBJ1-1,TGTGCCAGCAGCCAAGCAATAGGGGGCCGCACTGAAGCTTTCTTT,CASSQAIGGRTEAFF
NA,NA,TRBV6-5,TRBJ2-1,TGTGCCAGCAGTCGCCGGGACCAATACAATGAGCAGTTCTTC,CASSRRDQYNEQFF
NA,TRBD2,TRBV29-1,TRBJ2-1,TGCAGCGTTGAGGGGGCGCCGGGACTAGCGGGCGTGGATGAGCAGTTCTTC,CSVEGAPGLAGVDEQFF
NA,TRBD1,TRBV28,TRBJ2-2,TGTGCCAGCAGCCCTTGGGGGAGACAGGGGGCCACCGGGGAGCTGTTTTTT,CASSPWGRQGATGELFF
few,TRBD1,TRBV5-1,TRBJ2-2,TGCGCCAGCAGCTGGGACAGCACCGGGGAGCTGTTTTTT,CASSWDSTGELFF
NA,NA,TRBV7-2,TRBJ2-7,TGTGCCAGCAGCTTAGGCCAGGGATCAACCTACGAGCAGTACTTC,CASSLGQGSTYEQYF
NA,TRBD1,TRBV12-5,TRBJ2-3,TGTGCTAGTGGCCTTCAGGGGGCGCGGACAGATACGCAGTATTTT,CASGLQGARTDTQYF
NA,NA,TRBV5-1,TRBJ1-6,TGCGCCAGCAGCTTGGCCGTGGGATCTAATTCACCCCTCCACTTT,CASSLAVGSNSPLHF
NA,TRBD2,TRBV7-2,TRBJ2-1,TGTGCCAGCAGCCCCCGGACTAGCGAAACCAATGAGCAGTTCTTC,CASSPRTSETNEQFF
few,NA,TRBV30,TRBJ2-5,TGTGCCTGGAGCCTGGGGGGCGCAGAGACCCAGTACTTC,CAWSLGGAETQYF
few,TRBD2,TRBV27,TRBJ2-3,TGTGCCAGCAGTTTATGGGCTAGCGGGGGGGCAGCAGATACGCAGTATTTT,CASSLWASGGAADTQYF
NA,NA,TRBV6-1,TRBJ2-3,TGTGCCAGCAGTAGACGGGGTCCTCTAGATACGCAGTATTTT,CASSRRGPLDTQYF